One sample yielded the 14 T cell receptor beta chains listed below, sequenced in a study of molecular identifiers for immune sequencing clone quantification. One entry per CDR3 protein results from TCRdb running MiXCR on the PCR reads. The sample has 62,000 or so distinct CDR3 sequences, less than 20% seen once. The sequencing input was naive CD8+ T cells from blood, with Jurkat cell RNA spiked in. Subset specified: FACS-sorted CD8+CD4-CCR7+CD45RA+ naive T cells. The receptors shown here come from a human donor in good health. Some libraries in this study had Jurkat cell RNA spiked in.

As concerns this clonotype: The germline gene is not matched at one end of the junction; a read error may be the cause. The DNA for the CDR3 is TGTGCCAGCAGTTTAGTGGCAGGGGGCCACAATCGGCCCCAGCATTTT. It specifies CASSLVAGGHNRPQHF. The chain employs TRBV12-3 or TRBV12-4 and TRBJ1-5; 8 bases are shared with TRBD1. The CDR3 runs 16 residues.

In the case of this clonotype: The CDR3 carries no conserved terminal phenylalanine or tryptophan, so it likely arises from a read error. This chain links TRBV30 with TRBJ2-1, with 7 bases lining up with TRBD2. V shed 1 base, J shed 8 bases, and the junction held 20 bases outside the gene matches. The CDR3 is 18 amino acids. Looked up from germline, CDR1 is GTSNPN and CDR2 is SVGIG (reference sequence). The CDR3 coding sequence is TGTGCCTGGAGTGAAGGACTAGTGGGAAGAACGCTATGGGATGAGCAGTTCTCC. Translated, it gives CAWSEGLVGRTLWDEQFS.

This clonotype was counted at least ten times. The V gene is TRBV24-1, the J gene TRBJ1-1, with D perhaps matching TRBD1 (6 bases). Germline CDR1 KGHDR, CDR2 SFDVKD. Deletions cut 10 bases from V and 3 bases from J, with 14 bases between. The CDR3 consists of 13 residues. The CDR3 region is CATTGGQYTEAFF. The CDR3 bases are TGTGCCACGACGGGGGGCCAGTACACTGAAGCTTTCTTT.

The chain links TRBV20-1 to TRBJ1-2; a weak D match, TRBD1 (6 bases). The germline V and J ends were trimmed by 5 bases and 5 bases, with 27 bases remaining between them. Per the germline V gene, CDR1 is DFQATT and CDR2 is SNEGSKA (reference sequence). The CDR3 is 17 residues long. The CDR3 spells CSAHEGGGVRVGYGYTF. For the CDR3, the DNA is TGCAGTGCTCACGAGGGGGGGGGCGTAAGGGTTGGGTATGGCTACACCTTC.

In this sample, this clonotype turned up a few times. A much larger clone differs by one base, so this may be a read error. The chain is built from TRBV28 and TRBJ2-7; 10 nucleotides line up with TRBD1. The V gene end was trimmed by 3 bases and the J gene end by 4 bases; junction bases not matched to a gene: 18. The CDR3 has 19 residues. Germline V lookup: CDR1 MDHEN, CDR2 SYDVKM. CDR3 DNA sequence: TGTGCCAGCAGTTTTGCGGTTCAGGGACCGGGACAGGGGAAGTACGAGCAGTACTTC. Encoded protein: CASSFAVQGPGQGKYEQYF.

The chain joins TRBV4-3 to TRBJ2-2; tentative D call: TRBD2 (5 bases). Trimming shortened V by 3 bases and J by 3 bases, and 8 bases separated the two germline ends. Germline V gives CDR1 LGHNA, CDR2 YSLEER. The CDR3 has 14 amino acids. Here the CDR3 reads CASSHGLYTGELFF. The CDR3 DNA sequence: TGCGCCAGCAGCCATGGACTTTACACCGGGGAGCTGTTTTTT.

The table lists this clonotype with many counts. V and J are TRBV6-1 and TRBJ2-3; D possibly uses TRBD1 or TRBD2 (5 bases each). The CDR3 has 11 residues. The V end lost 8 bases, the J end lost 5 bases, and 8 bases lay between the germline ends. Germline V lookup: CDR1 MNHNS, CDR2 SASEGT. CDR3 amino acids: CASWGRDTQYF. The CDR3 coding sequence is TGTGCCAGCTGGGGACGAGATACGCAGTATTTT.

This clonotype was counted at least ten times. The chain is built from TRBV6-5 and TRBJ2-5; the match to TRBD2 covers 7 bases. This CDR3 comprises 16 residues. The V gene end was trimmed by 6 bases and the J gene end by 5 bases; junction bases not matched to a gene: 15. In germline, CDR1 is MNHEY, CDR2 SVGAGI. The CDR3: CASSPDLAVGGETQYF. The CDR3 nucleotides are TGTGCCAGCAGCCCCGACCTAGCGGTTGGGGGGGAGACCCAGTACTTC.

This clonotype was detected a few times. V and J are TRBV6-5 and TRBJ1-1; D may be TRBD1 (5 bases). CDR1 and CDR2 from the germline V gene are MNHEY and SVGAGI. The CDR3 loop spans 12 amino acids. V lost 6 bases and J 7 bases, leaving 12 bases between the germline ends. DNA for the CDR3: TGTGCCAGCAGGCTTCAGGGAAATGAAGCTTTCTTT. It is translated as CASRLQGNEAFF.

Comment on this clonotype: A much larger clone is a single base away; this may be a read error. The rearrangement uses TRBV19 and TRBJ1-5, with D hard to call. The germline V gene encodes CDR1 LNHDA and CDR2 SQIVND (reference sequence). The CDR3 covers 13 residues. With 4 bases removed from V and 8 bases from J, the gap between germline ends came to 12 bases. CDR3 region: CASSTGPGKPQHF. CDR3 in DNA: TGTGCCAGTAGTACTGGACCGGGTAAGCCCCAGCATTTT.

This clonotype was detected a few times. The chain employs TRBV18 and TRBJ2-5; D call uncertain. CDR1 KGHSH and CDR2 LQKENI come from the germline V gene. This CDR3 contains 11 residues. Trimming cost V 3 bases and J 3 bases, with 2 bases left between them. This chain's CDR3 is CASSPEETQYF. In DNA form, the CDR3 reads TGTGCCAGCTCACCCGAAGAGACCCAGTACTTC.

This clonotype was found many times. V gene TRBV7-8 combines with J gene TRBJ2-7, with a weak D call TRBD2 (6 bases). The CDR3 runs to 15 residues. V lost 4 bases and J 4 bases, leaving 17 bases between the germline ends. CDR1 and CDR2 (germline): SGHVS, FQNEAQ. CDR3 DNA sequence: TGTGCCAGCAGCTCTTGGTCGGGAGCCCCTTACGAGCAGTACTTC. Translated, it gives CASSSWSGAPYEQYF.

Ten or more counts support this clonotype. The V gene is TRBV6-5, the J gene TRBJ2-3, with 7 bases lining up with TRBD2. After removal of 1 base from V and 3 bases from J, the junction contained 1 base not matched to a gene. CDR1 is MNHEY and CDR2 is SVGAGI in the germline V gene. The CDR3 has 14 amino acids. The CDR3 is CASSYWRETDTQYF. The CDR3 DNA is TGTGCCAGCAGTTACTGGCGGGAGACAGATACGCAGTATTTT.

There are a few counts of this clonotype. This rearrangement joins TRBV24-1 to TRBJ2-1; 9 bases match TRBD2. Germline V gene data show CDR1 as KGHDR and CDR2 as SFDVKD. The CDR3 is 17 amino acids. Trimming cost V 0 bases and J 0 bases; bases outside gene matches: 2. CDR3 coding DNA: TGTGCCACCAGTGATTTGTATAGCGGGAGCTCCTACAATGAGCAGTTCTTC. Translating it yields CATSDLYSGSSYNEQFF.